This TCR beta chain is drawn from a study of blood T cell repertoires in COVID-19. Study-wide background: From the United States, Italy and Spain came samples of acute and convalescent COVID-19. Sources were T cells, B-cell-depleted T cells, or PBMCs; the material itself was cDNA or gDNA.

Method: immunoSEQ multiplex PCR; TCRdb's copy keeps in-frame clones and lacks some. The data show roughly 340,000 clones, with 85% to 90% seen just once and about 6.7% held by the top ten. This clone was found once. V lost 2 bases and J 8 bases, leaving 7 bases between the germline ends. Germline-derived CDR1 and CDR2 are MRHNA and SNTAGT. The CDR3 has 13 residues. Followed over time, Seattle patients had been enrolled while infection was active. The rearrangement joins TRBV6-4 to TRBJ1-6; D unclear. Sample: peripheral blood. The sequence came from a woman between 65 and 79 years old with COVID-19, enrolled during active disease. The CDR3 nucleotides are TGTGCCAGCAGTGACGAGAGAGATTCACCCCTCCACTTT. Amino acids: CASSDERDSPLHF.